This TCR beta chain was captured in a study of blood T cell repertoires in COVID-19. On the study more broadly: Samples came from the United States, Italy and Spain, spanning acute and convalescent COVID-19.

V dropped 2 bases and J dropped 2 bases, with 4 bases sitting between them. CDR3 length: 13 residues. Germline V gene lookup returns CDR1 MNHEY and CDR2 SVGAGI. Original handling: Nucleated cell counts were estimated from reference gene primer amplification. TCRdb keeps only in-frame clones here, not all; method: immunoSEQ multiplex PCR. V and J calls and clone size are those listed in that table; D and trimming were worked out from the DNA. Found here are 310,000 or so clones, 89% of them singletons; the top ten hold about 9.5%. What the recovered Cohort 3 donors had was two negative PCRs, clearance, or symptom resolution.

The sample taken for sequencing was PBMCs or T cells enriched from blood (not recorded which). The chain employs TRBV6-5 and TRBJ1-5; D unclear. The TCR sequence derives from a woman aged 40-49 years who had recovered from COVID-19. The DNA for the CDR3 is TGTGCCAGCAGTTACCAGGGCAATCAGCCCCAGCATTTT. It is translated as CASSYQGNQPQHF.